The 20 T cell receptor beta chains below were found in one sample sequenced in a study of response to subunit inactivated influenza vaccine. TCRdb ran MiXCR on the RT-PCR reads and lists one entry per CDR3 protein. The sample holds more than 600,000 distinct CDR3 sequences; less than 20% are singletons and the top ten take roughly 11%. The source material was PBMCs from blood, sampled about 5 days after vaccination. These receptors all stem from a man in his fifties who received an inactivated influenza vaccine.

This chain joins TRBV7-2 and TRBJ2-7; the match to TRBD2 covers 9 bases. The length of the CDR3 is 15 residues. The V segment lost 2 bases and the J segment 6 bases; nucleotides outside the gene matches: 8. Germline V CDR1 and CDR2: SGHTA, FQGNSA. The CDR3 here is CASSLKASGIGEQYF. CDR3 DNA sequence: TGTGCCAGCAGCTTAAAGGCTAGCGGGATTGGCGAGCAGTACTTC.

The table lists this clonotype with a few counts. The chain joins TRBV4-3 to TRBJ1-5; perhaps TRBD1 as D (5 bases). V was trimmed by 2 bases and J by 4 bases, leaving 12 bases between them. This CDR3 comprises 15 residues. Germline loops: CDR1 LGHNA, CDR2 YSLEER. For the CDR3, the DNA is TGCGCCAGCAGCCAAAGTGGGGCAGCTAATCAGCCCCAGCATTTT. This gives the protein CASSQSGAANQPQHF.

This clonotype was detected a few times. This sequence joins TRBV7-2 and TRBJ1-5, with a weak D call TRBD1 (6 bases). Trimming removed 5 bases from V and 0 bases from J, with 8 bases in between. The CDR3 contains 14 residues. CDR1 SGHTA and CDR2 FQGNSA come from the germline V gene. CDR3 amino acids: CASSRQVSNQPQHF. The CDR3 coding sequence is TGTGCCAGCAGCCGACAGGTTAGCAATCAGCCCCAGCATTTT.

This clonotype has only a few counts. V usage is TRBV5-1 and J usage is TRBJ2-6; D call uncertain. CDR1 SGHRS and CDR2 YFSETQ come from the germline V gene. V was shortened by 1 base and J by 0 bases, with 5 bases between the two germline ends. CDR3 length: 15 residues. CDR3 coding DNA: TGCGCCAGCAGCTTGTTAGTCTCTGGGGCCAACGTCCTGACTTTC. Translating it yields CASSLLVSGANVLTF.

This clonotype has only a few counts. The V call is TRBV20-1, the J call TRBJ2-1, with 8 bases lining up with TRBD1. The V segment lost 6 bases and the J segment 10 bases; nucleotides outside the gene matches: 8. Germline V gives CDR1 DFQATT, CDR2 SNEGSKA (reference sequence). This CDR3 is built from 12 residues. The CDR3, as DNA: TGCAGTGCAAGACAGGGGTATGAGGAGCAGTTCTTC. Translated, it gives CSARQGYEEQFF.

The chain couples TRBV6-1 to TRBJ1-5; maybe TRBD1 (5 bases). This CDR3 spans 14 amino acids. Germline assignment: CDR1 MNHNS and CDR2 SASEGT. Between the trimmed V and J ends, which lost 3 bases and 2 bases, there was a span of 8 bases. This CDR3 is CASSEGLGNQPQHF. CDR3 nucleotide sequence: TGTGCCAGCAGTGAGGGGCTAGGCAATCAGCCCCAGCATTTT.

The gene calls are TRBV4-3 and TRBJ2-3, with 8 positions matching TRBD1. The germline V gene has CDR1 LGHNA and CDR2 YSLEER. The V segment lost 2 bases and the J segment 0 bases; nucleotides outside the gene matches: 7. The length of the CDR3 is 17 residues. The CDR3 loop reads CASSQSRTGPSTDTQYF. The CDR3, as DNA: TGCGCCAGCAGCCAATCGAGGACAGGGCCTAGCACAGATACGCAGTATTTT.

Only a few counts were recorded for this clonotype. The chain joins TRBV27 to TRBJ2-3, with 8 bases matching TRBD2. V was pared by 3 bases and J by 2 bases, with 7 bases of the junction left unmatched. Germline CDR1 MNHEY, CDR2 SMNVEV (reference sequence). This CDR3 spans 16 amino acids. CDR3 amino acids: CASSFLAGRPTDTQYF. In nucleotides, the CDR3 is TGTGCCAGCAGTTTTTTAGCGGGGAGACCCACAGATACGCAGTATTTT.

This clonotype was seen a handful of times. The J gene is TRBJ1-5, the V gene TRBV2; 8 bases are a match to TRBD1. The germline V gene has CDR1 SNHLY and CDR2 FYNNEI. J was trimmed by 5 bases and V by 3 bases; bases with no gene match: 6. This CDR3 spans 15 amino acids. This CDR3 reads CASSEQTGADQPQHF. The CDR3 DNA follows: TGTGCCAGCAGTGAGCAGACAGGGGCCGATCAGCCCCAGCATTTT.

This clonotype was counted a few times. CDR3 residues: CASSRETNTEAFF. CDR3 bases: TGCGCCAGCAGCCGAGAAACGAACACTGAAGCTTTCTTT. The chain couples TRBV4-3 to TRBJ1-1; D is unresolved. The V end was cut by 4 bases, the J end by 1 base, with 7 bases between. Germline CDR1 is LGHNA and CDR2 is YSLEER. CDR3 length: 13 amino acids.

A few counts support this clonotype. The genes are TRBV18 and TRBJ2-6, with D perhaps TRBD1 (6 bases). The CDR3 runs to 17 residues. V gave up 5 bases and J gave up 0 bases, with 14 bases separating them. Germline CDR1 is KGHSH and CDR2 is LQKENI. CDR3 sequence reads: CASSRGHMGSGANVLTF. DNA for the CDR3: TGTGCCAGCTCAAGGGGACATATGGGCTCTGGGGCCAACGTCCTGACTTTC.

The chain couples TRBV24-1 to TRBJ1-2; weak D call: TRBD1 (5 bases). Germline V gene sequence: CDR1 KGHDR, CDR2 SFDVKD. Trimming took off 10 bases at V and 8 bases at J, with 19 bases between the two ends. The CDR3 has 13 amino acids. CDR3 region: CATQGTLSEGYTF. In DNA form, the CDR3 reads TGTGCCACTCAGGGCACCCTGAGTGAGGGCTACACCTTC.

This clonotype appeared a few times. The J gene is TRBJ2-5, the V gene TRBV28; D possibly corresponds to TRBD1 (6 bases). The CDR3 is 15 amino acids. V was cut by 6 bases and J by 3 bases, with 17 bases left in between. Germline values: CDR1 MDHEN, CDR2 SYDVKM. CDR3 region: CASRSRGMMEETQYF. The CDR3, as DNA: TGTGCCAGCAGAAGCAGGGGCATGATGGAAGAGACCCAGTACTTC.

This clonotype showed up just a few times. V usage is TRBV18 and J usage is TRBJ1-3; no definite D call. Germline V CDR1 and CDR2: KGHSH, LQKENI. This CDR3 contains 15 residues. Trimming cost V 3 bases and J 1 base, with 10 bases left between them. CDR3 DNA: TGTGCCAGCTCACCGAGCAGCCTATCTGGAAACACCATATATTTT. It codes for CASSPSSLSGNTIYF.

J is TRBJ1-5 and V is TRBV27, with 8 bases aligning to TRBD1. The CDR3 has 17 amino acids. Germline lookup yields CDR1 MNHEY and CDR2 SMNVEV (reference sequence). V was pared by 5 bases and J by 2 bases, with 11 bases of the junction left unmatched. The CDR3 coding sequence is TGTGCCAGCAGTAGATCCTACAGGGGGGGAGGCAATCAGCCCCAGCATTTT. Amino acid sequence: CASSRSYRGGGNQPQHF.

The chain couples TRBV20-1 to TRBJ1-5; 8 nucleotides line up with TRBD1. CDR1 and CDR2 from the germline V gene are DFQATT and SNEGSKA (reference sequence). The CDR3 loop spans 14 amino acids. V was clipped by 3 bases and J by 2 bases; unmatched bases: 3. DNA for the CDR3: TGCAGTGCTAGCCCGGGACAGGGCAATCAGCCCCAGCATTTT. Amino acids: CSASPGQGNQPQHF.

This clonotype was observed a handful of times. This chain joins TRBV24-1 and TRBJ1-1; 7 bases align to TRBD1. Germline loops: CDR1 KGHDR, CDR2 SFDVKD. With 4 bases clipped from V and 5 bases from J, the junction kept 3 bases outside the gene matches. This CDR3 contains 13 residues. CDR3 amino acids: CATSESRGTEAFF. CDR3 DNA: TGTGCCACCAGTGAGAGCAGGGGGACTGAAGCTTTCTTT.

This clonotype was seen repeatedly, ten times or more. This chain uses TRBV7-9 with TRBJ2-1; 10 nucleotides agree with TRBD1. Germline-derived CDR1 and CDR2 are SEHNR and FQNEAQ (reference sequence). The CDR3 runs to 17 residues. The junction had 8 bases not matched to a gene; V was cut back by 5 bases and J by 1 base. CDR3 sequence: CASSPRWDRGSYNEQFF. Written as DNA, the CDR3 is TGTGCCAGCAGCCCGAGATGGGACAGGGGATCCTACAATGAGCAGTTCTTC.

This clonotype came up many times. The genes are TRBV12-3 or TRBV12-4 and TRBJ1-2; D gene uncertain. V dropped 3 bases and J dropped 3 bases, with 8 bases sitting between them. CDR3 size: 13 residues. The CDR3 DNA reads TGTGCCAGCAGTTTGGACGGATACTATGGCTACACCTTC. Residues: CASSLDGYYGYTF.

The chain has TRBV10-3 and TRBJ1-4; D is unresolved. The CDR3 extends over 12 amino acids. The ends were cut back, 4 bases at V and 3 bases at J, with 3 bases in the middle. Germline V gene sequence: CDR1 ENHRY, CDR2 SYGVKD. The CDR3 nucleotides read TGTGCCATCAGTGTCTCTAATGAAAAACTGTTTTTT. Translated: CAISVSNEKLFF.